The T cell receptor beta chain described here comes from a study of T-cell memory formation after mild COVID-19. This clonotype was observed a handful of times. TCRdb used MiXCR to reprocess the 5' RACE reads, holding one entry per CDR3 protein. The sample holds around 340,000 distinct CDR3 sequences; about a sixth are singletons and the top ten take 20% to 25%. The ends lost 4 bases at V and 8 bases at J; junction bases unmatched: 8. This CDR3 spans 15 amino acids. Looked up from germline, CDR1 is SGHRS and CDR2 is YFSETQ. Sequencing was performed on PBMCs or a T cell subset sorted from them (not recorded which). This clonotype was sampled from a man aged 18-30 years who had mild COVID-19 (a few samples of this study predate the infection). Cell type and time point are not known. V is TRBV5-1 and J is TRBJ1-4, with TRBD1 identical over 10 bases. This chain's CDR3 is CASSPTTGGSEKLFF. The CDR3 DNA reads TGCGCCAGCAGCCCCACGACAGGGGGCAGCGAAAAACTGTTTTTT. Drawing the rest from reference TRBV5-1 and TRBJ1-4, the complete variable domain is KAGVTQTPRYLIKTRGQQVTLSCSPISGHRSVSWYQQTPGQGLQFLFEYFSETQRNKGNFPGRFSGRQFSNSRSEMNVSTLELGDSALYLCASSPTTGGSEKLFFGSGTQLSVL.